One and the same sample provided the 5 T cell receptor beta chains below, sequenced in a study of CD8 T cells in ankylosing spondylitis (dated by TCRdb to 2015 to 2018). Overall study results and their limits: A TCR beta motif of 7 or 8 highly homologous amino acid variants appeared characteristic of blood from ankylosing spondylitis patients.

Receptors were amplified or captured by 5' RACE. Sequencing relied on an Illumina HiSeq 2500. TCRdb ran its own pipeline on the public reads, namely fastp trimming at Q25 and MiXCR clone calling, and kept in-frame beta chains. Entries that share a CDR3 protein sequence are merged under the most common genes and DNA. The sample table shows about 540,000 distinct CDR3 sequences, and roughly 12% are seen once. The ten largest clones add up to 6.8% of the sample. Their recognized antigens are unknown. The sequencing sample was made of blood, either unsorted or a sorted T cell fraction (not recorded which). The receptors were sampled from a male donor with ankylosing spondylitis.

The CDR3 DNA reads as TGCAGTGCTACACTAGCCTCCAGCACAGATACGCAGTATTTT. Translated: CSATLASSTDTQYF. This chain joins TRBV20-1 and TRBJ2-3; TRBD2 might be the D (6 bases). The V and J ends lost 4 bases and 0 bases respectively, with 11 bases between them. CDR1 and CDR2 from the germline V gene are DFQATT and SNEGSKA (reference sequence). The CDR3 has 14 amino acids.

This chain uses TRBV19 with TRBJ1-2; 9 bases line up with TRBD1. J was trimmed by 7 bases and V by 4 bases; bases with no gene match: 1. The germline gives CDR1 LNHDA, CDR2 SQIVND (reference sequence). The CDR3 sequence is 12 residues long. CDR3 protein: CASSNRGPGYTF. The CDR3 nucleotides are TGTGCCAGTAGTAACAGGGGGCCTGGCTACACCTTC.

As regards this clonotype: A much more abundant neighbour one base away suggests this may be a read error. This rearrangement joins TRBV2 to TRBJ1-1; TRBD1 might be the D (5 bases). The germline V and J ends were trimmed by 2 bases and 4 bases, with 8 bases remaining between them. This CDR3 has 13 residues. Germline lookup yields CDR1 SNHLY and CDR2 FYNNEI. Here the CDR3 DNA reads TGTGCCAGCAGTGAATGGGGGACCACTGAAGCTTTCTTT. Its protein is CASSEWGTTEAFF.

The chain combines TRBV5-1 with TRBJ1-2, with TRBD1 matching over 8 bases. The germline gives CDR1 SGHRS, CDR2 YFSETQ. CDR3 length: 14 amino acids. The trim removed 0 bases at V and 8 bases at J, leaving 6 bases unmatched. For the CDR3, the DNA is TGCGCCAGCAGCTTGGACAGGGGGGCTCAAGGCTACACCTTC. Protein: CASSLDRGAQGYTF.

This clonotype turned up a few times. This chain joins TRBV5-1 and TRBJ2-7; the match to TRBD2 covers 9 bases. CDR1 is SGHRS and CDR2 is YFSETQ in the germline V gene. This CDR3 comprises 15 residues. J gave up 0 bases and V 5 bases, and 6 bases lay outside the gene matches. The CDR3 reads CASSFLAGVSYEQYF. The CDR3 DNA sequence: TGCGCCAGCAGTTTTTTAGCGGGAGTCTCCTACGAGCAGTACTTC.